This T cell receptor beta chain originates from a study of blood T cell repertoires in COVID-19. Study as a whole: COVID-19 samples from acute and convalescent phases originated in the United States, Italy and Spain. Sample material is recorded as cDNA or gDNA derived from T cells, B-cell-depleted T cells, or PBMCs.

The germline gives CDR1 SEHNR, CDR2 FQNEAQ (reference sequence). Trimming stripped 5 bases from V and 3 bases from J, with 8 bases between. The CDR3 totals 13 residues. Assay used: immunoSEQ multiplex PCR; TCRdb lists only in-frame clones, some missing. The sample holds roughly 100,000 clones, 84% seen once. The V and J genes are TRBV7-9 and TRBJ1-3; no clear D. This TCR was sampled from a man between 40 and 49 years old with active or convalescent COVID-19. The source material was peripheral blood. The CDR3 DNA reads TGTGCCAGCAGCCAATCTAGTGGAAACACCATATATTTT. Amino acid sequence: CASSQSSGNTIYF.